The TCR beta chain described here comes from a study of T cell responses to AZD1222 COVID-19 vaccine. Study observations and caveats: Donors were chiefly white British, with a greater number of females, and clonal diversity was perhaps underestimated. Dominant CD4 TCR responses targeted spike regions 160-218 and 743-854.

The data were produced by immunoSEQ multiplex PCR, yet TCRdb's version contains in-frame clones alone and is incomplete. The sample holds 130,000 to 150,000 clones, approximately 90% seen once. Germline trimming cut 1 base from V and 6 bases from J; bases unmatched to any gene: 7. Germline CDR1 KGHSH, CDR2 LQKENI. CDR3 size: 16 residues. Pooling of second doses given at about 4 or about 12 weeks was done. This clone has only one observation. No antigen is known for it. Specimen: peripheral blood, collected 28 days after the second AZD1222 dose. The chain employs TRBV18 and TRBJ1-5; 9 nucleotides align to TRBD1. The TCR comes from an adult who received the AZD1222 COVID-19 vaccine. The CDR3 DNA is TGTGCCAGCTCACCACTCCCGGGACAGGGAGGTCAGCCCCAGCATTTT. Residues: CASSPLPGQGGQPQHF.